These 5 T cell receptor beta chains originate from one sample sequenced in a study of blood T cells in healthy people across ages. A second 7 to 11 cycle PCR used barcoded and J-beta primers. MiXCR, applied by TCRdb to the 5' RACE reads, yields one record per CDR3 protein. The table includes around 940,000 distinct CDR3 sequences, roughly 51% detected once. The sequenced material came from blood. The origin of the receptors is a woman aged 55-69 years in good health.

J is TRBJ2-1 and V is TRBV6-2 or TRBV6-3; D is perhaps TRBD2 (5 bases). The CDR3 sequence is 15 residues long. V dropped 1 base and J dropped 10 bases, with 17 bases sitting between them. The germline V gene encodes CDR1 MNHEY and CDR2 SVGEGT. CDR3 nucleotides: TGTGCCAGCAGTTACTTGGCGGGCACCCCCTCCGAGCAGTTCTTC. This gives the protein CASSYLAGTPSEQFF.

This clonotype turned up a few times. The chain employs TRBV29-1 and TRBJ2-3; either TRBD1 or TRBD2 may supply D (6 bases each). The V gene lost 5 bases and the J gene lost 5 bases, with 17 bases spanning the gap. Germline V gene sequence: CDR1 SQVTM, CDR2 ANQGSEA. The length of the CDR3 is 14 residues. The CDR3 DNA is TGCAGCGTTTCGGGGGCCCCCCACGGAGATACGCAGTATTTT. It codes for CSVSGAPHGDTQYF.

The rearrangement links TRBV5-1 to TRBJ2-7; D might be TRBD1 (5 bases). The V end was cut by 2 bases, the J end by 2 bases, with 20 bases between. This CDR3 contains 17 residues. Looked up from germline, CDR1 is SGHRS and CDR2 is YFSETQ. CDR3: CASSLRGQGLRPYEQYF. The CDR3 DNA is TGCGCCAGCAGCTTAAGGGGCCAGGGTCTTCGACCCTACGAGCAGTACTTC. Complete variable domain (other parts from reference TRBV5-1 and TRBJ2-7): KAGVTQTPRYLIKTRGQQVTLSCSPISGHRSVSWYQQTPGQGLQFLFEYFSETQRNKGNFPGRFSGRQFSNSRSEMNVSTLELGDSALYLCASSLRGQGLRPYEQYFGPGTRLTVT.

This clonotype was found a few times. The chain combines TRBV28 with TRBJ2-7; D possibly matches TRBD1 or TRBD2 (5 bases each). The CDR3 consists of 11 residues. The ends were cut back, 8 bases at V and 3 bases at J, with 8 bases in the middle. The germline V gene has CDR1 MDHEN and CDR2 SYDVKM. The CDR3: CASGTLYEQYF. The CDR3 DNA is TGTGCCAGCGGGACGCTCTACGAGCAGTACTTC. The whole variable domain, filled in from reference TRBV28 and TRBJ2-7, reads DVKVTQSSRYLVKRTGEKVFLECVQDMDHENMFWYRQDPGLGLRLIYFSYDVKMKEKGDIPEGYSVSREKKERFSLILESASTNQTSMYLCASGTLYEQYFGPGTRLTVT.

On this clonotype: This may arise from a read error, as a much more abundant clone is one base away. V and J are TRBV12-3 or TRBV12-4 and TRBJ1-6; D might be TRBD1 (5 bases). This CDR3 spans 15 amino acids. The V end was cut by 8 bases, the J end by 9 bases, with 20 bases between. CDR3 in amino acids: CASGLKGYRASPLHF. The CDR3 DNA follows: TGTGCCAGCGGTCTCAAGGGGTATCGAGCTTCACCCCTCCACTTT.